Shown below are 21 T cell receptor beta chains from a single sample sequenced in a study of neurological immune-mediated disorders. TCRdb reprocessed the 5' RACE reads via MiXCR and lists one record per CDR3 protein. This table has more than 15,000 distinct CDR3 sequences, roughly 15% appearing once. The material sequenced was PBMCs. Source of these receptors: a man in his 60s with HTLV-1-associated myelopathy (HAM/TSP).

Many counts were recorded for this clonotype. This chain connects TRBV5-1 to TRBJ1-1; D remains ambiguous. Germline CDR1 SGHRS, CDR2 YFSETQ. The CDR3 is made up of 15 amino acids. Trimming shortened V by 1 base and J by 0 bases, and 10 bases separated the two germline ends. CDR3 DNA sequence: TGCGCCAGCAGCTTGTCAGGCCTCATGAACACTGAAGCTTTCTTT. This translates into CASSLSGLMNTEAFF.

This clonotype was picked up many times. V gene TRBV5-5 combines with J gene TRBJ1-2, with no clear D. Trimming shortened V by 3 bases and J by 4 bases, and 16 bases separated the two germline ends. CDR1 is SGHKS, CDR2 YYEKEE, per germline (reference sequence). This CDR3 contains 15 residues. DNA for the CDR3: TGTGCCAGCAGCTCCACGACGGAACTGGGCTATGGCTACACCTTC. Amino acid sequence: CASSSTTELGYGYTF.

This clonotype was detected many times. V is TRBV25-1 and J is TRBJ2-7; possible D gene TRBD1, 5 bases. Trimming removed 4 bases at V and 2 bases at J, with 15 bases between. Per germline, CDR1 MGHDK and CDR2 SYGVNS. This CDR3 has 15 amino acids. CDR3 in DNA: TGTGCCAGCAGTGTCTCGATTGCAGGGACCTACGAGCAGTACTTC. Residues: CASSVSIAGTYEQYF.

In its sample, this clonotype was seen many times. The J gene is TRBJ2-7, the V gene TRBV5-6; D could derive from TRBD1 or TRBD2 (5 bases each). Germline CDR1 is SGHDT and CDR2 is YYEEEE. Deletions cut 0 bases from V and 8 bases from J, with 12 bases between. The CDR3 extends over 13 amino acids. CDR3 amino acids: CASSLEQVGKQYF. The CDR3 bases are TGTGCCAGCAGCTTGGAACAGGTCGGGAAGCAGTACTTC.

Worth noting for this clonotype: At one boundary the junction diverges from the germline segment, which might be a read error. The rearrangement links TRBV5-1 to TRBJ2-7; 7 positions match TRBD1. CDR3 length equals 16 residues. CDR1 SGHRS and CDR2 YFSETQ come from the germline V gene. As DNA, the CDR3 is TGCTCCAGCATACCCTCTCCCGGGACAGCGTTCTACGAGCAGTACTTC. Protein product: CSSIPSPGTAFYEQYF.

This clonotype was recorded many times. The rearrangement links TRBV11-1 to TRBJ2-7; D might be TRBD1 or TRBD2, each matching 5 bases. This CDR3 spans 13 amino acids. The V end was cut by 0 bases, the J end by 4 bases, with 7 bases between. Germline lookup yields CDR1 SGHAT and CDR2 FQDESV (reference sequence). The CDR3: CASSLAGTYEQYF. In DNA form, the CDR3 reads TGTGCCAGCAGCTTAGCGGGGACGTACGAGCAGTACTTC.

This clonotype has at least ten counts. The CDR3 spells CASSWRWGQDNEQFF. CDR3 nucleotides: TGCGCCAGCAGCTGGAGGTGGGGGCAGGACAATGAGCAGTTCTTC. The rearrangement joins TRBV5-1 to TRBJ2-1; D possibly corresponds to TRBD1 (6 bases). This CDR3 is 15 amino acids long. Germline lookup yields CDR1 SGHRS and CDR2 YFSETQ. Trimming removed 3 bases from V and 5 bases from J, with 15 bases in between.

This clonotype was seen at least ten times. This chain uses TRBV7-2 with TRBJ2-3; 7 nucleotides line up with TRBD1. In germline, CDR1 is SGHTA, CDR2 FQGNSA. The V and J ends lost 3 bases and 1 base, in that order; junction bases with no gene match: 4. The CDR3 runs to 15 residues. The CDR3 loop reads CASSFWTGRTDTQYF. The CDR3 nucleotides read TGTGCCAGCAGCTTCTGGACAGGTCGCACAGATACGCAGTATTTT.

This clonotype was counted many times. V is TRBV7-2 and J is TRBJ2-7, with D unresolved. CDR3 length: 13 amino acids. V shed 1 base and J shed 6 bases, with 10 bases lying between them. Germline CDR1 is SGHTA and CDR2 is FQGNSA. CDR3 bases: TGTGCCAGCAGCTTAGGCGGCCCGGTCGAGCAGTACTTC. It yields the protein CASSLGGPVEQYF. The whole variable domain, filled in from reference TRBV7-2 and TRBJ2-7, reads GAGVSQSPSNKVTEKGKDVELRCDPISGHTALYWYRQSLGQGLEFLIYFQGNSAPDKSGLPSDRFSAERTGGSVSTLTIQRTQQEDSAVYLCASSLGGPVEQYFGPGTRLTVT.

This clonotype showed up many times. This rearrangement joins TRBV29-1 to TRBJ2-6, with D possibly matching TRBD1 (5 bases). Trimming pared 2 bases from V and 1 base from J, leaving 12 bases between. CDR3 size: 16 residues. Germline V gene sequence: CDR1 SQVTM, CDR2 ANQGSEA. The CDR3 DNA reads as TGCAGCGTTGAACTGGGGCACCAATCTGGGGCCAACGTCCTGACTTTC. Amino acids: CSVELGHQSGANVLTF.

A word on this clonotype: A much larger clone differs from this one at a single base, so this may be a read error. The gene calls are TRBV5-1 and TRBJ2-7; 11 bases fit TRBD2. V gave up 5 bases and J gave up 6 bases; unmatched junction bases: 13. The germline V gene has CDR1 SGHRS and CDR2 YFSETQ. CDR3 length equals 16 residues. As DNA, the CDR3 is TGCGCCAGCAGTTTACATGGTAGCGGGGGGGCCTTCGAGCAGTACTTC. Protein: CASSLHGSGGAFEQYF.

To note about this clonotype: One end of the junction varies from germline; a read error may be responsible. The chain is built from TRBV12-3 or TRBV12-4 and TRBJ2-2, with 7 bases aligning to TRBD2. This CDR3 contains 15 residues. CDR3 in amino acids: CSSSALLGGTGELFF. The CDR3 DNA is TGTTCCAGCAGCGCCTTGCTGGGGGGGACCGGGGAGCTGTTTTTT.

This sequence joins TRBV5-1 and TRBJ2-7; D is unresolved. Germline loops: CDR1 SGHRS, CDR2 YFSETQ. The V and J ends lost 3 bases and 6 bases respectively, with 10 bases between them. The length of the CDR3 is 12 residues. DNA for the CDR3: TGCGCCAGCAGCTCACAGTCTACCGAGCAGTACTTC. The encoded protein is CASSSQSTEQYF.

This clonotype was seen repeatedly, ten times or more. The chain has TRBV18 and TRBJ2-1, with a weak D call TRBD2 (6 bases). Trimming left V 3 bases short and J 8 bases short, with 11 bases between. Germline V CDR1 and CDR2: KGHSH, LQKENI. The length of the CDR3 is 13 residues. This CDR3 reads CASSPGGGDEQFF. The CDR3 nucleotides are TGTGCCAGCTCACCGGGGGGAGGAGATGAGCAGTTCTTC. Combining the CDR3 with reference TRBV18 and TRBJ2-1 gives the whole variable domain NAGVMQNPRHLVRRRGQEARLRCSPMKGHSHVYWYRQLPEEGLKFMVYLQKENIIDESGMPKERFSAEFPKEGPSILRIQQVVRGDSAAYFCASSPGGGDEQFFGPGTRLTVL.

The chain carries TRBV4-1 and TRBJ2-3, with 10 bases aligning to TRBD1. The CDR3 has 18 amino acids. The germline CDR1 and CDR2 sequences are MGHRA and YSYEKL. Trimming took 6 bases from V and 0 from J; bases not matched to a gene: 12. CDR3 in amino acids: CASRGRDRGRWSTDTQYF. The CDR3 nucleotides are TGCGCCAGCAGGGGCCGGGACAGGGGAAGGTGGAGCACAGATACGCAGTATTTT.

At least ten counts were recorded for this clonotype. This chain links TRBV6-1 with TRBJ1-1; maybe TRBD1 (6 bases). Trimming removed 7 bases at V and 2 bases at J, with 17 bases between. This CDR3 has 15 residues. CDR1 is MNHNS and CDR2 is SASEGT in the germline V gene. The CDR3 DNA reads TGTGCCAGCAATCCACGGGGGCAGGGTAACACTGAAGCTTTCTTT. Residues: CASNPRGQGNTEAFF.

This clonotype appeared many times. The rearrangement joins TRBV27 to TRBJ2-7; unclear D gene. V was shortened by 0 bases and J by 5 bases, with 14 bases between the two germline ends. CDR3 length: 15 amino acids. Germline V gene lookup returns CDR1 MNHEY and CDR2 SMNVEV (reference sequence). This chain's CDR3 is CASSLSPGSSHEQYF. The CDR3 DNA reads TGTGCCAGCAGTTTATCCCCCGGGTCTTCCCACGAGCAGTACTTC.

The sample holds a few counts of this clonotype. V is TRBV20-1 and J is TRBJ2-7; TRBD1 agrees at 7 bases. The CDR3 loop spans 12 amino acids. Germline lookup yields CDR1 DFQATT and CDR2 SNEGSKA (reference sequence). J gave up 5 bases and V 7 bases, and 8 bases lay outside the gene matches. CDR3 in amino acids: CSVKRQGHEQYF. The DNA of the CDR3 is TGCAGTGTCAAGCGACAGGGTCACGAGCAGTACTTC.

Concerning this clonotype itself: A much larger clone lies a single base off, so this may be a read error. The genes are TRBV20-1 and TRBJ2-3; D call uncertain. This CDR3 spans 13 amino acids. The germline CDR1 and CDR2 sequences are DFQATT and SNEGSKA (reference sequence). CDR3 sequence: CSASPPSTYTQYF. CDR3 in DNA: TGCAGTGCTAGCCCCCCCAGCACATATACGCAGTATTTT.

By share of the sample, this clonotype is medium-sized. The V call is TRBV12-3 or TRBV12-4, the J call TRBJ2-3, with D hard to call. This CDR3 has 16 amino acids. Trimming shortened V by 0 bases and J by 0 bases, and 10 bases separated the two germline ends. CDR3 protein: CASSLAGLSSTDTQYF. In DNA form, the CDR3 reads TGTGCCAGCAGTTTAGCGGGGTTGTCCAGCACAGATACGCAGTATTTT.

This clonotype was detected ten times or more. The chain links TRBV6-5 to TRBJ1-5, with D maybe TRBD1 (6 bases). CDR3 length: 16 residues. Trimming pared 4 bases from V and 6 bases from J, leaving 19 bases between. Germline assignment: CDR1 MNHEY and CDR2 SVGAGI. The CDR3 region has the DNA TGTGCCAGCAGTTCCCGAGGCGGGGGGCCCGCTCAGCCCCAGCATTTT. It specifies CASSSRGGGPAQPQHF.